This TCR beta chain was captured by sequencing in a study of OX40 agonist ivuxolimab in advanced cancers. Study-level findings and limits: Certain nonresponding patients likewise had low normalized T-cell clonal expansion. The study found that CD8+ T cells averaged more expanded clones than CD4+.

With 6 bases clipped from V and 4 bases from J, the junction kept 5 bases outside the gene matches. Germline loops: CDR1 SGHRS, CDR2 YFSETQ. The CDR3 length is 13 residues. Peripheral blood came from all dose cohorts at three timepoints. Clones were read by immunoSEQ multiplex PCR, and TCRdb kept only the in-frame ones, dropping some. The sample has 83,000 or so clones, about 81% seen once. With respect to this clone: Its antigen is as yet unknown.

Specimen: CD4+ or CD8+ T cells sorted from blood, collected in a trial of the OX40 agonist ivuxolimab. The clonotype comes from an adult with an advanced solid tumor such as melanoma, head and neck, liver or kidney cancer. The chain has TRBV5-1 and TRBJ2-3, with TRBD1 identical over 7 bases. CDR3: CASNPQGADTQYF. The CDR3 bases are TGCGCCAGCAACCCGCAGGGGGCAGATACGCAGTATTTT. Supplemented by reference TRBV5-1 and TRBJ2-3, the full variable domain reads KAGVTQTPRYLIKTRGQQVTLSCSPISGHRSVSWYQQTPGQGLQFLFEYFSETQRNKGNFPGRFSGRQFSNSRSEMNVSTLELGDSALYLCASNPQGADTQYFGPGTRLTVL.